These T cell receptor beta chains were read from a single sample in a study of radiation and T cells in renal cell carcinoma. The method was immunoSEQ multiplex PCR; TCRdb's version includes in-frame clones alone and lacks a portion of them. The table records tens of thousands of clones, 80% to 90% of them present only once. This sample comprised blood, obtained from a patient whose treatment included radiotherapy and nephrectomy. These receptors came from a woman in her sixties or seventies with renal cell carcinoma. CDR3s include the opening cysteine and the closing phenylalanine or tryptophan. The D gene is left open where the match is weak. Size is omitted from some rows. Given values are once, few, many or a class for expanded clones.

>NA|TRBV28|once|11|TRBJ1-1
CASTSWTVAFF
TGTGCCAGCACCTCGTGGACAGTAGCTTTCTTT
>NA|TRBV9|NA|14|TRBJ2-1
CASSPSSRGNEQFF
TGTGCCAGCAGCCCTTCGTCTAGGGGGAATGAGCAGTTCTTC
>NA|TRBV30|once|14|TRBJ1-1
CAWSLGRGNTEAFF
TGTGCCTGGAGCCTCGGGAGGGGGAACACTGAAGCTTTCTTT
>NA|TRBV19|NA|14|TRBJ2-1
CASSITGWDNEQFF
TGTGCCAGTAGTATAACGGGGTGGGACAATGAGCAGTTCTTC
>NA|TRBV9|NA|14|TRBJ1-2
CASSVGSSPYGYTF
TGTGCCAGCAGCGTAGGCTCCAGCCCTTATGGCTACACCTTC
>NA|TRBV5-1|few|14|TRBJ1-1
CASSLGYGNTEAFF
TGCGCCAGCAGCTTGGGATACGGGAACACTGAAGCTTTCTTT
>NA|TRBV5-1|NA|16|TRBJ1-3
CASSPRDAKPGNTIYF
TGCGCCAGCAGCCCTCGGGACGCCAAACCTGGAAACACCATATATTTT
>TRBD1|TRBV7-7|NA|15|TRBJ2-7
CASSVQTGGNYEQYF
TGTGCTAGCAGCGTCCAGACAGGGGGCAACTACGAGCAGTACTTC
>NA|TRBV28|NA|14|TRBJ1-1
CASLLGGRTTEAFF
TGTGCCAGCCTCCTGGGGGGTAGGACCACTGAAGCTTTCTTT
>NA|TRBV5-1|NA|14|TRBJ2-7
CASRGGLVNYEQYF
TGCGCCAGCAGGGGGGGGCTTGTTAACTACGAGCAGTACTTC
>NA|TRBV6-1|NA|15|TRBJ1-5
CASSGGSGRGQPQHF
TGTGCCAGCAGTGGAGGTTCAGGGCGAGGCCAGCCCCAGCATTTT
>NA|TRBV10-3|NA|17|TRBJ1-6
CAISDNSGIAYNSPLHF
TGTGCCATCAGTGATAACTCCGGTATTGCCTATAATTCACCCCTCCACTTT
>NA|TRBV6-1|NA|16|TRBJ2-6
CASSEQGSSGANVLTF
TGTGCCAGCAGTGAGCAGGGGAGCTCTGGGGCCAACGTCCTGACTTTC
>NA|TRBV27|once|12|TRBJ2-2
CASSPNTGELFF
TGTGCCAGCAGTCCGAACACCGGGGAGCTGTTTTTT
>TRBD1|TRBV28|NA|15|TRBJ2-4
CASSPEGAAKNIQYF
TGTGCCAGCAGCCCCGAGGGGGCAGCCAAAAACATTCAGTACTTC
>NA|TRBV5-4|NA|13|TRBJ2-1
CASSLVGYNEQFF
TGTGCCAGCAGCTTGGTAGGATACAATGAGCAGTTCTTC
>NA|TRBV19|NA|15|TRBJ1-5
CASTTSGGSNQPQHF
TGTGCCAGTACCACCTCCGGGGGTAGCAATCAGCCCCAGCATTTT
>TRBD2|TRBV7-6|NA|16|TRBJ2-1
CASSLRGGFPYNEQFF
TGTGCCAGCAGCTTACGCGGGGGATTCCCCTACAATGAGCAGTTCTTC
>NA|TRBV7-8|NA|15|TRBJ1-2
CASSLVGGSNYGYTF
TGTGCCAGCAGCTTAGTCGGAGGATCTAACTATGGCTACACCTTC
>TRBD1|TRBV19|NA|16|TRBJ1-4
CASSMRQGAGNEKLFF
TGTGCCAGTAGTATGCGTCAGGGGGCCGGGAATGAAAAACTGTTTTTT
>NA|TRBV4-3|NA|16|TRBJ1-1
CASSQTTSGGRTEAFF
TGCGCCAGCAGCCAAACAACTTCGGGGGGCAGGACTGAAGCTTTCTTT
>NA|TRBV9|few|14|TRBJ1-4
CASSVGAENEKLFF
TGTGCCAGCAGCGTTGGGGCAGAAAATGAAAAACTGTTTTTT
>TRBD2|TRBV6-1|NA|14|TRBJ2-3
CATHPSGPTDTQYF
TGTGCCACCCACCCTAGCGGGCCCACAGATACGCAGTATTTT
>TRBD2|TRBV7-9|NA|14|TRBJ2-1
CASSLEAGGGEQFF
TGTGCCAGCAGCTTAGAAGCGGGGGGCGGTGAGCAGTTCTTC